The rows below give T cell receptor beta chains drawn from one sample of a study of blood T cell repertoires in COVID-19. Sequencing used immunoSEQ multiplex PCR; TCRdb keeps in-frame clones, though not all of them. The profile shows over 90,000 clones, 80% to 90% of them singletons. Sequencing input: peripheral blood. The receptors were gathered from a man aged 80 or over with acute or convalescent COVID-19. Both conserved end residues are trimmed from each CDR3.

TRBV9	13	ASSSRGGTQVTQY
TRBV5-6	13	ASSSLRDYPYEQY
TRBV6-1	15	ASSEASGGATNEKLF
TRBV30	11	AWSLVGPGGYT
TRBV27	11	ASSPGQGTEAF
TRBV13	9	ASSSTGFNT
TRBV11-2	15	ASSHAVGGARGNTIY
TRBV5-4	14	ASSLGQGASGNTIY
TRBV7-7	13	ASSLDRGQYNEQF
TRBV27	11	ASSKGHPYEQY
TRBV5-6	13	ASSVNPGLGGGYT
TRBV6-1	14	ASSVGLAGLAGELF
TRBV9	13	ASSVGTSSTDTQY
TRBV19	11	ASRPTAREGYT
TRBV11-2	14	ASSLASGGLYNEQF
TRBV4-2	14	ASSQDYGRTYNEQF
TRBV5-1	13	ASSWDRVPYNEQF
TRBV11-2	11	ATLERPNSPLH
TRBV4-1	14	ASSQNQGTGVEKLF
TRBV5-1	13	ASSLVAGGNAEQF
TRBV28	12	ASKSSGKQETQY
TRBV15	12	ATGQGSSGNTIY
TRBV9	13	ASSVGSTGMIGYT
TRBV19	18	ASSIRGQDPRSSYNSPLH
TRBV27	11	ASSLSGVYGYT
TRBV27	13	ASSLTSGLYNEQF
TRBV10-3	10	AIGTGDEKLF
TRBV5-3	15	AGRGLAGRTPADTQY
TRBV5-5	12	ASSLGLHTDTQY
TRBV7-8	13	ASSPRTGGFEKLF
TRBV21-1	10	AWGHLNTEAF
TRBV7-2	12	ASSLNTLAGGQY
TRBV5-4	12	ASSSGTSNEKLF
TRBV6-5	12	ATIEGRSNQPQH
TRBV5-1	13	ASSLETGGGYEQY
TRBV28	13	ASSLPGERAGELF
TRBV28	14	ASSPLRVSRGTEAF
TRBV2	15	ASSEVRDRVVVEKLF
TRBV28	10	ASSPSRETQY
TRBV5-1	14	ASSLVGGGGANVLT
TRBV30	12	AWSVGSSNQPQH
TRBV27	11	ASSPDRRNGYT
TRBV28	12	ASSPLSSGNTIY
TRBV28	12	ATKDSLLTGELF
TRBV19	12	ASSSQEVGYEQY
TRBV2	11	ASNRQPPETQY
TRBV24-1	10	ATKTGAGELF
TRBV19	11	ASSIGSSYEQY
TRBV2	13	ASSLGRVQGYGYT
TRBV10-2	13	ASSEVAGSGGEQY
TRBV9	12	ASSVAGGTGELF
TRBV28	12	ASSLSGSRNEQF
TRBV7-7	12	ASSQDRAAGELF
TRBV27	13	ASSLAPTGNYGYT